This entry concerns a single TCR beta chain. Its specific antigen is unknown. Base qualities are missing; no much larger clone stands one base away. The source of the sample is a study of identical twins listed by TCRdb under 2016. With respect to the entire study: TCR alpha and beta repertoires from monozygotic twins, unrelated adults of various ages and cord blood were deep-sequenced to test whether fetal clonotypes persist. Replicate twin experiments were performed at different times using different library preparation protocols to rule out contamination.

Library creation used 5' RACE. The sequencer was an Illumina HiSeq 2000. Template switching introduced a universal primer binding site; the final cDNA contained a unique molecular identifier, enabling accurate counting of TCR cDNA molecules. First-strand cDNA for TCR alpha and beta chains was synthesized from specific primers in the conserved constant-segment region. To control for contamination, every cDNA library carried two barcodes: a SMART-Mk sample barcode plus Illumina barcodes. TruSeq adapter sequences, together with Illumina sample barcodes, were added in two successive PCR steps. The TCR alpha and beta cDNA libraries were sequenced on the Illumina HiSeq platform using custom primers. The authors' analysis ran thus. MiGEC processed the raw reads to extract unique molecular identifiers, while MiXCR was used to determine the CDR3 positions. Recombination models were inferred per individual with the repgenHMM and IGoR tools using an EM algorithm. Shared clonotypes were analyzed with the tcR package in R, and sharing was normalized by the product of cloneset sizes. Out-of-frame nonproductive sequences were analyzed to study raw recombination free of thymic and clonal selection effects. TCRdb trimmed public reads at Q25 via fastp, called clones via MiXCR and kept in-frame beta chains. Rows are combined by CDR3 protein, so each entry shows the most common genes and DNA. The V and J calls were not made by the authors but by TCRdb's processing. This sample is represented by hundreds of thousands of distinct CDR3 sequences; approximately 21% of them were singletons. The leading ten clones occupy approximately 4.5% of the sample.

The investigation overall reported the following: Zero-insertion analyses could be partly confounded by invariant T cells such as MAIT and iNKT, though diverse VJ usage argued against such confounding for most clonotypes. Compared with coincidental sharing between unrelated individuals, an excess of low generation-probability sequences was observed among out-of-frame TCR alpha sequences shared between twins. A weaker excess of twin sharing was found in beta out-of-frame sequences because the signal-to-noise ratio was lowered by fewer shared sequences. In monozygotic twins, out-of-frame TCR alpha sharing was systematically underestimated by recombination models, although the models agreed with sharing between unrelated individuals. Because the same donors could not be followed over many years, conclusions were based on cross-sectional statistical analysis. Abundant cord blood beta clonotypes carried fewer insertions; young adult naive repertoires showed a weaker similar trend, while memory repertoires showed none.

Every donor in the study was a healthy Caucasian. The twin cohort consisted of three pairs of female monozygotic twins, all aged about 18 to 29 years. Peripheral blood mononuclear cells were the source from which RNA for the TCR libraries was isolated. V loses 7 bases, J loses 1 base, and the germline ends lie 7 bases apart. The CDR3, cysteine through phenylalanine, is 12 amino acids long. Only CDR3 DNA is held: 36 bases, read in frame from base 1. A further study also used this sample, focusing on T cells expressing NK-cell markers. The second study also describes: Three sorted T-cell subsets (CD3+CD56+NKG2C+, CD3+CD56+NKG2C- and CD3+CD56-NKG2C+) from 7 to 9 donors had their TCR beta-chain repertoires profiled. Among the eight sequenced donors, only one was HCMV-seronegative, while the other seven were HCMV-seropositive. To restrict sorting to alphabetaTCR-expressing T cells, an anti-gammadeltaTCR antibody was added in several experiments. In several donors, the dominant CD3+CD56+NKG2C+ clonotypes were found to rank among the top 10 CD8+ clonotypes and to make up about 1.0-7.0% of CD8+ T cells. Those dominant clonotypes were again the most abundant among CD3+CD56-NKG2C+ cells in a handful of donors, at about 28.3-65%. Whether the expanded NKG2C-expressing T cell clones were specific for HCMV antigens was left unclear. The eight sequenced donors were randomly selected healthy volunteers, three men and five women. A commercial ELISA kit detecting HCMV-specific IgG in serum was used to determine HCMV serostatus. Bulk peripheral blood T-cell repertoires were additionally sequenced from unsorted PBMC for six donors. MIGEC was used to demultiplex reads and group the reads by UMI, and MiTCR was used to assemble and quantify clonotypes. To remove erroneous sequences, TCR cDNA sequences were retained only when supported by two or more reads. The tcR package was used for downstream repertoire analysis, with clonotypes matched between fractions based on CDR3 nucleotide sequence plus V segment. Antigen specificity was annotated against VDJdb with VDJmatch, allowing one amino acid substitution in CDR3.

The rearrangement joined TRBV12-3 or TRBV12-4 to TRBJ1-1; the D gene cannot be resolved reliably. The sequence was obtained from a woman aged 18 to 35 in good health. Sequencing input: PBMCs. CDR3 region: CASKRGNTEAFF. The nucleotide sequence is TGTGCCAGCAAACGCGGGAACACTGAAGCTTTCTTT.